This T cell receptor (beta chain) was retrieved from a study of T cells in Graves' hyperthyroidism and ophthalmopathy. Study-wide findings and caveats: Blood also carried most thyroid clonotypes expanded above 0.001. Through a model of 13 V-J features, ophthalmopathy was separated from stable hyperthyroidism.

A word on this clonotype: What it binds is unknown.

Germline V lookup: CDR1 SGHRS, CDR2 YFSETQ. The CDR3 contains 16 residues. Between the trimmed V and J ends, which lost 0 bases and 2 bases, there was a span of 12 bases. RNA transcripts provided the source from which TCR beta CDR3 regions were amplified. HTBI primers were the set used in a first-round RT-PCR of the TCR CDR3. TCRdb passed the multiplex PCR reads through MiXCR, listing each CDR3 protein once. The sample holds about 840,000 distinct CDR3 sequences, around 39% seen once. This TCR was sampled from a man between 18 and 35 years old with Graves' hyperthyroidism. The rearrangement joins TRBV5-1 to TRBJ1-5; the D gene is possibly TRBD1 (5 bases). Sample: blood. The CDR3 protein is CASSLGTGLGNQPQHF. CDR3 nucleotides: TGCGCCAGCAGCTTGGGCACGGGGCTCGGCAATCAGCCCCAGCATTTT.